This TCR beta chain was obtained from a study of T cell clonality in common variable immunodeficiency. V dropped 0 bases and J dropped 5; count of bases not matched to a gene: 14. CDR1 and CDR2 from the germline V gene are SGHVS and FNYEAQ. The CDR3 length is 18 residues. This clone was picked up many times. Its cognate antigen is unknown. The read ends 3 residues early relative to the CDR3; the germline J gene fills the gap. Study conclusions and caveats: Compared with controls, CVID subjects had fewer shared TCRbeta clones.

CVID and control samples used equivalent genomic DNA input. The assay was immunoSEQ multiplex PCR, and TCRdb's table has in-frame clones only and misses some. This repertoire holds approximately 37,000 clones, and none appear only once. The TCR sequence derives from a person aged 18-70 years in good health. Sequenced material: peripheral blood mononuclear cells. V and J are TRBV7-6 and TRBJ2-3; 7 nucleotides line up with TRBD1. The sequenced CDR3 bases are TGTGCCAGCAGCTTAGCCGGCATGGGGGACAGAAGGGAAGATACG. Its protein product is CASSLAGMGDRREDT. The whole CDR3 sequence reads CASSLAGMGDRREDTQYF.